This T cell receptor (beta chain) was sequenced for a study of cytomegalovirus exposure and HLA in healthy donors. Study results and limitations: According to the study, 180 or so TCR beta chains were cytomegalovirus-associated. Most likely, a cluster of highly shared sequence variants arose as a sequencing artifact. A later analysis reported that several of the most significant clusters appeared to be linked to common viral pathogens, among them Epstein-Barr virus.

As regards this clone: The antigen is unknown.

The CDR3 has 12 amino acids. Germline CDR1 is SGHKS and CDR2 is YYEKEE (reference sequence). The germline V and J ends were trimmed by 1 base and 6 bases, with 7 bases remaining between them. The primer mix had 60 Vbeta and 13 Jbeta primers. Only in-frame clones appear in the TCRdb table, and some are missing; sequencing was by immunoSEQ multiplex PCR. This table holds approximately 150,000 clones, roughly four fifths found once. This clonotype was obtained from a woman in her sixties in good health and CMV-seropositive. Material: PBMCs. V usage is TRBV5-5 and J usage is TRBJ1-1; D perhaps matches TRBD1 (6 bases). The CDR3, as DNA: TGTGCCAGCAGCTTGACAGGGCCTGAAGCTTTCTTT. As protein: CASSLTGPEAFF.